The clone carrying this TCR beta chain was picked up many times. These data belong to a study of regulatory T cells in long-lasting Graves disease. Germline loops: CDR1 MDHEN, CDR2 SYDVKM. This CDR3 is built from 14 residues. J lost 4 bases, V lost 3 bases, and 5 bases had no gene match. Investigators prepared the TCR beta libraries by applying iRepertoire HTBI primers and Arm-PCR of CDR3 regions. In the source study's methods: Identified segments across samples numbered about 56 TRBV and over 13 TRBJ. Via MiXCR, TCRdb re-called the multiplex PCR reads, giving one row per CDR3 protein. It is TCRdb's table, rather than the study itself, that gives the V and J calls and clone size. The table has some 340,000 distinct CDR3 sequences, about 23% seen once. Time point indicated: persistent/refractory GD, antithyroid drugs over 5 years with positive TRAb. RNA extracted from PBMCs served as the sequencing template.

V usage is TRBV28 and J usage is TRBJ2-7; 8 bases align to TRBD1. The sample here was peripheral blood mononuclear cells (PBMCs), taken when the disease was refractory, from a patient treated with antithyroid drugs. The receptor's source is a woman aged 40 to 55 with Graves disease. The CDR3 DNA is TGTGCCAGCAGTTTCCGGGACAGGCGATACGAGCAGTACTTC. Its protein is CASSFRDRRYEQYF.